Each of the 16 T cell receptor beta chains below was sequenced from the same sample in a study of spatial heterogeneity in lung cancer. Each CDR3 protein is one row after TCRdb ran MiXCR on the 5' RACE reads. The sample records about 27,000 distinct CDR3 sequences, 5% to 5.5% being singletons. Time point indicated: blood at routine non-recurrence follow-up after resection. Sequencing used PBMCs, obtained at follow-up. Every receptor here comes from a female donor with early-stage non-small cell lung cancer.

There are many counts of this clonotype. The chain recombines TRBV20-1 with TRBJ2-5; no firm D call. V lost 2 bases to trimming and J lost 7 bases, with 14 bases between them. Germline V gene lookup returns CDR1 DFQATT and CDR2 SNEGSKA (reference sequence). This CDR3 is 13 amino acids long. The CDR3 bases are TGCAGTGCTAGACACAGACCTGCGGTGACCCAGTACTTC. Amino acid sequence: CSARHRPAVTQYF.

The CDR3 here is CASSQDILNPTGGSLNTEAFF. CDR3 DNA sequence: TGCGCCAGCAGCCAAGATATCCTTAACCCGACAGGGGGCAGTTTGAACACTGAAGCTTTCTTT. V gene TRBV4-3 combines with J gene TRBJ1-1, with TRBD1 identical over 10 bases. Germline loops: CDR1 LGHNA, CDR2 YSLEER. V shed 0 bases and J 0 bases; nucleotides not matched to a gene: 16. The CDR3 runs to 21 residues.

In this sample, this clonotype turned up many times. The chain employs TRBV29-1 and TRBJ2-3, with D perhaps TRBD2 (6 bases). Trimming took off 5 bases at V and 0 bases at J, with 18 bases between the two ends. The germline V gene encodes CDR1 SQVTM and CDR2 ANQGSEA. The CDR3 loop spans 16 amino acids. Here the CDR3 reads CSVSVVAEGSTDTQYF. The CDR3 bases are TGCAGCGTTTCCGTTGTAGCGGAGGGAAGCACAGATACGCAGTATTTT.

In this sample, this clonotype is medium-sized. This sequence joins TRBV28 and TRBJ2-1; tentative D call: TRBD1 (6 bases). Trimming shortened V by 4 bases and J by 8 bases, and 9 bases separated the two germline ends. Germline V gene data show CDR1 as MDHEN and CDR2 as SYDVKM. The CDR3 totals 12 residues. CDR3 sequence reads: CASSSQGDEQFF. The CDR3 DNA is TGTGCCAGCAGTTCACAGGGCGATGAGCAGTTCTTC.

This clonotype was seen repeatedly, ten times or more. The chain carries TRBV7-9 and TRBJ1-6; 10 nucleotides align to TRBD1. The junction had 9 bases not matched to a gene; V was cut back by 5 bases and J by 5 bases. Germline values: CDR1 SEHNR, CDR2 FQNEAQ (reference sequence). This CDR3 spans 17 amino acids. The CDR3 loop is CASSKLTGGENNSPLHF. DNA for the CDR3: TGTGCCAGCAGCAAACTGACAGGGGGCGAAAATAATTCACCCCTCCACTTT. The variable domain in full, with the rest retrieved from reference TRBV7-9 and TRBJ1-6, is DTGVSQNPRHKITKRGQNVTFRCDPISEHNRLYWYRQTLGQGPEFLTYFQNEAQLEKSRLLSDRFSAERPKGSFSTLEIQRTEQGDSAMYLCASSKLTGGENNSPLHFGNGTRLTVT.

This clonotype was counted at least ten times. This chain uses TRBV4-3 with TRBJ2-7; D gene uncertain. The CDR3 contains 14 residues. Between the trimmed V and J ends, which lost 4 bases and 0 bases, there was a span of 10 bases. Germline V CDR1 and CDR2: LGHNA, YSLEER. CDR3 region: CASSPQQLSYEQYF. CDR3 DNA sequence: TGCGCCAGCAGCCCGCAACAGCTCTCCTACGAGCAGTACTTC.

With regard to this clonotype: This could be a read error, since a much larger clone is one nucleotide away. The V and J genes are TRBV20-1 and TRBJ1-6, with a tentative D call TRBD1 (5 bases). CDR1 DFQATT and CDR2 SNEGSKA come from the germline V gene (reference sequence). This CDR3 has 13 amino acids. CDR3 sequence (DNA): TGCAGTGCTTTCCAAGGCGGGGGTTCACACCTCCACTTT. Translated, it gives CSAFQGGGSHLHF.

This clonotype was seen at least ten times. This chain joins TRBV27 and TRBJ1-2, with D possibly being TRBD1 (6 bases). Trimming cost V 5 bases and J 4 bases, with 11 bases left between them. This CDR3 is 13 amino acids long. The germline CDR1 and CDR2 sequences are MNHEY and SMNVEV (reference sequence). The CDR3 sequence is CASSPLDSYGYTF. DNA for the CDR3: TGTGCCAGCAGTCCACTGGACAGCTATGGCTACACCTTC.

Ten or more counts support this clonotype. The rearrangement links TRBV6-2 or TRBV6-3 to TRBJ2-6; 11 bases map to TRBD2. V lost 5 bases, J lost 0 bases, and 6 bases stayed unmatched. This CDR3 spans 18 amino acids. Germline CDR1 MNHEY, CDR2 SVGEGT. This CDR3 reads CASSIAGTSGSGANVLTF. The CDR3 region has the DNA TGTGCCAGCAGTATAGCCGGGACTAGCGGCTCTGGGGCCAACGTCCTGACTTTC.

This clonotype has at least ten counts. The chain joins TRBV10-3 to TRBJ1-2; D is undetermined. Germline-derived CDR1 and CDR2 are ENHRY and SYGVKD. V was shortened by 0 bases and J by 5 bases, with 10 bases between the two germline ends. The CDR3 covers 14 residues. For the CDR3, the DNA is TGTGCCATCAGTGAGTCCAGAGGAGTTTATGGCTACACCTTC. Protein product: CAISESRGVYGYTF.

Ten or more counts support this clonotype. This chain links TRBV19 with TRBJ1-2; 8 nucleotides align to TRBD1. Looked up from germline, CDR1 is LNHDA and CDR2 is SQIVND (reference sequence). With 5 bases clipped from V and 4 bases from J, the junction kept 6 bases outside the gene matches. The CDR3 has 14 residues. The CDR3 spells CASSAQGGTYGYTF. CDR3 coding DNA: TGTGCCAGTAGTGCACAGGGGGGGACCTATGGCTACACCTTC.

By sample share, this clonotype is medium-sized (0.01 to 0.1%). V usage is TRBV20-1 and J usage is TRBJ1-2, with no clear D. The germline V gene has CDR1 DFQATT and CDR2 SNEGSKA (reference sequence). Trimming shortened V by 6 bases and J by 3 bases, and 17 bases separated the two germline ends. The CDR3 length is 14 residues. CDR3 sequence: CSAPAAGGDYGYTF. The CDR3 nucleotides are TGCAGTGCCCCAGCTGCAGGCGGAGACTATGGCTACACCTTC.

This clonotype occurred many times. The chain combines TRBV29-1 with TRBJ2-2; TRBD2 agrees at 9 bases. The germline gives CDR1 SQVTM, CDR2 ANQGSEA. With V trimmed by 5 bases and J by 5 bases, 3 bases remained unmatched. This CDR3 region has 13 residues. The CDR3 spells CSVRSGGTGELFF. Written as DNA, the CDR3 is TGCAGCGTTCGTAGCGGGGGTACCGGGGAGCTGTTTTTT.

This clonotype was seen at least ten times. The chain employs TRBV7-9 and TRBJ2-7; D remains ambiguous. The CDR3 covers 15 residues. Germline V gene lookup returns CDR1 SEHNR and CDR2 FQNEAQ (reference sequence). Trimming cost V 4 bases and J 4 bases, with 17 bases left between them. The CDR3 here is CASSSPNHLMYEQYF. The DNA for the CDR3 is TGTGCCAGCAGCTCTCCCAATCACTTGATGTACGAGCAGTACTTC.

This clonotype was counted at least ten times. The CDR3 loop reads CAWKPTSGSLTQYF. The DNA of the CDR3 is TGTGCCTGGAAGCCAACTAGCGGGAGTCTTACGCAGTATTTT. The chain couples TRBV30 to TRBJ2-3; 11 bases line up with TRBD2. V was pared by 4 bases and J by 8 bases, with 8 bases of the junction left unmatched. The germline V gene has CDR1 GTSNPN and CDR2 SVGIG (reference sequence). The CDR3 spans 14 residues.

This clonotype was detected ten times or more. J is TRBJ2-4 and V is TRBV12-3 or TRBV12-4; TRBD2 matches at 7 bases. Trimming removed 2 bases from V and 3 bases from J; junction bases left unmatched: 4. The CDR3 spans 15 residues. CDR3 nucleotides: TGTGCCAGCAGTTTATCAACGGGGGGCAAAAACATTCAGTACTTC. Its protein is CASSLSTGGKNIQYF.